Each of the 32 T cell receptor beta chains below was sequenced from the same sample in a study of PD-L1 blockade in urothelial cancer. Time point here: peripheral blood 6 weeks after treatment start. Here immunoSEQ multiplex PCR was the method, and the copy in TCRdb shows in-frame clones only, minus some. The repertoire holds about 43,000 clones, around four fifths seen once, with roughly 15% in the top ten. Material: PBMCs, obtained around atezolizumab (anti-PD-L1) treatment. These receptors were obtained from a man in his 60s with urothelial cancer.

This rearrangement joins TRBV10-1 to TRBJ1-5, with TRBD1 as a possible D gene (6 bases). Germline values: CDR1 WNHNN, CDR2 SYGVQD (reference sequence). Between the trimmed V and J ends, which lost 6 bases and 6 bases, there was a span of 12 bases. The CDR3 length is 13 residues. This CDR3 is CASRGRGSQPQHF. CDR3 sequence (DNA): TGCGCCAGCAGGGGCAGGGGAAGTCAGCCCCAGCATTTT.

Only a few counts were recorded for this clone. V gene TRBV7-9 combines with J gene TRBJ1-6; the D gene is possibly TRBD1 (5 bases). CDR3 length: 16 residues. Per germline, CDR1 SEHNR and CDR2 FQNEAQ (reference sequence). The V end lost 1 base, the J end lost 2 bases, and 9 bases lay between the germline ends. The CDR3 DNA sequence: TGTGCCAGCAGCTTAGAGGAGGGGCCCTATAATTCACCCCTCCACTTT. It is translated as CASSLEEGPYNSPLHF. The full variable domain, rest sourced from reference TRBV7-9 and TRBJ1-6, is DTGVSQNPRHKITKRGQNVTFRCDPISEHNRLYWYRQTLGQGPEFLTYFQNEAQLEKSRLLSDRFSAERPKGSFSTLEIQRTEQGDSAMYLCASSLEEGPYNSPLHFGNGTRLTVT.

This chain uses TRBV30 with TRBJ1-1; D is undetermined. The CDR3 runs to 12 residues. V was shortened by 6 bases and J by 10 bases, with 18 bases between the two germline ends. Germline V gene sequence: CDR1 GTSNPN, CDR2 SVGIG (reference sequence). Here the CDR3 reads CACSERLQGAFF. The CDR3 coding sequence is TGTGCCTGTTCGGAGCGACTCCAAGGAGCTTTCTTT.

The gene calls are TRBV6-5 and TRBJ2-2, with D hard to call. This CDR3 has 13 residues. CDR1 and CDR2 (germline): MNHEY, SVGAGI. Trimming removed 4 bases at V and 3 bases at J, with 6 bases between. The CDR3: CASSSPDTGELFF. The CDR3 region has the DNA TGTGCCAGCAGTTCCCCGGACACCGGGGAGCTGTTTTTT.

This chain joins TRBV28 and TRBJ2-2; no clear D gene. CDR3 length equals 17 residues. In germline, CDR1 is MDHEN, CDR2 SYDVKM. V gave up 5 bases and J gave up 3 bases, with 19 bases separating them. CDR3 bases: TGTGCCAGCAGTGCCGCGGCCTCCCTGGGTGACACCGGGGAGCTGTTTTTT. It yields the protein CASSAAASLGDTGELFF.

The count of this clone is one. In DNA, the CDR3 is TGCGCCAGCAGCCCCGGACAGGGTATAGTCCACGAGCAGTACTTC. Translating gives CASSPGQGIVHEQYF. The chain has TRBV5-1 and TRBJ2-7; TRBD1 matches 8 bases. The CDR3 has 15 amino acids. V gave up 4 bases and J gave up 5 bases; unmatched junction bases: 11. Per the germline V gene, CDR1 is SGHRS and CDR2 is YFSETQ.

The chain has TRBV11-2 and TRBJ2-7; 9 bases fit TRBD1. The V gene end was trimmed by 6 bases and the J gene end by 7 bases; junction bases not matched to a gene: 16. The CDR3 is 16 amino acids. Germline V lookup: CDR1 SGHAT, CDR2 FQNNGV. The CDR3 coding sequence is TGTGCCAGCAGTCGCCCCGGGACAGGGTCTGTGAGGGAGCAGTACTTC. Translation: CASSRPGTGSVREQYF.

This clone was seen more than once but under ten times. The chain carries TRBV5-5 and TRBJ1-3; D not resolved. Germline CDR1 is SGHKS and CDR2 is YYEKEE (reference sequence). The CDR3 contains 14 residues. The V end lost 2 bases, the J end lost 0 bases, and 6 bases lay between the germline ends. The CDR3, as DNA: TGTGCCAGCAGCTTAGTTAGCTCTGGAAACACCATATATTTT. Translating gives CASSLVSSGNTIYF.

CDR3 sequence reads: CAWTRDTEAFF. CDR3 DNA sequence: TGTGCCTGGACCAGGGACACTGAAGCTTTCTTT. V usage is TRBV30 and J usage is TRBJ1-1; D perhaps matches TRBD1 (5 bases). The V end was cut by 4 bases, the J end by 3 bases, with 6 bases between. This CDR3 is 11 amino acids long. Germline V gene data show CDR1 as GTSNPN and CDR2 as SVGIG (reference sequence).

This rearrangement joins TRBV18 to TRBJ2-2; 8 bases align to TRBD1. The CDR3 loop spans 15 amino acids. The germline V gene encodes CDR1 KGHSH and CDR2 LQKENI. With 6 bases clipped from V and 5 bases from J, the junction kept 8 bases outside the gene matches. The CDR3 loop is CASSGQEARTGELFF. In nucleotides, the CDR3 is TGTGCCAGCTCGGGACAGGAGGCCCGTACCGGGGAGCTGTTTTTT.

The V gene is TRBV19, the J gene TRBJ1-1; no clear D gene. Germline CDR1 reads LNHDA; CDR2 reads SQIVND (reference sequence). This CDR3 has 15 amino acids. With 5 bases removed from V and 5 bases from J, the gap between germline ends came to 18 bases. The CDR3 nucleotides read TGTGCCAGTAGTTCCCGGTTTAAGGAGGGTACTGAAGCTTTCTTT. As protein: CASSSRFKEGTEAFF.

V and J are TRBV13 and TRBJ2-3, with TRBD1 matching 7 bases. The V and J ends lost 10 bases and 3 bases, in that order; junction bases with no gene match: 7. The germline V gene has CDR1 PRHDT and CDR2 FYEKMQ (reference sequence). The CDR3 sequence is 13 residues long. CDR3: CATSRQGTDTQYF. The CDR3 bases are TGTGCCACCTCCCGACAGGGTACAGATACGCAGTATTTT.

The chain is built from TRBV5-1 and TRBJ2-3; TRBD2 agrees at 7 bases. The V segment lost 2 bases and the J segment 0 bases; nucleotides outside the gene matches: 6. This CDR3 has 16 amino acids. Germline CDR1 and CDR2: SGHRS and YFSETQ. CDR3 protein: CASSFTLASSTDTQYF. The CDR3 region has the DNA TGCGCCAGCAGCTTTACACTAGCGTCTAGCACAGATACGCAGTATTTT.

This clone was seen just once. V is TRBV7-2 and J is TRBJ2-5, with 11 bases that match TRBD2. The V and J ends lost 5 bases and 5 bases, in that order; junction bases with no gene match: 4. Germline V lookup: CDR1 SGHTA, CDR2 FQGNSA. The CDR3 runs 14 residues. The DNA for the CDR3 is TGTGCCAGCAGCACGACTAGCGGGGCTGAGACCCAGTACTTC. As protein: CASSTTSGAETQYF.

This CDR3 reads CASSLGMTGLAGATDTQYF. CDR3 DNA: TGTGCCAGCAGCTTAGGAATGACTGGACTAGCGGGAGCCACAGATACGCAGTATTTT. The chain couples TRBV7-6 to TRBJ2-3; TRBD2 agrees at 13 bases. Germline-derived CDR1 and CDR2 are SGHVS and FNYEAQ. CDR3 length: 19 residues. V was pared by 1 base and J by 2 bases, with 9 bases of the junction left unmatched.

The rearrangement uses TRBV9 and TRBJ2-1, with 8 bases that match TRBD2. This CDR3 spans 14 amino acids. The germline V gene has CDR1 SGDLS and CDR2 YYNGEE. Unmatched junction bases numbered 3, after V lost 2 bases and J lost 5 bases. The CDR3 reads CASSVSGIDNEQFF. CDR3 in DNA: TGTGCCAGCAGCGTTAGCGGGATCGACAATGAGCAGTTCTTC.

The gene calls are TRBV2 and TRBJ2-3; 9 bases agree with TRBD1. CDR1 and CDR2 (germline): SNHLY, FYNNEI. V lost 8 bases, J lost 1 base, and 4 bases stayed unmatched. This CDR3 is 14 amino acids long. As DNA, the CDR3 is TGTGCCAGCCACAGGGGGCGAGGCACAGATACGCAGTATTTT. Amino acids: CASHRGRGTDTQYF.

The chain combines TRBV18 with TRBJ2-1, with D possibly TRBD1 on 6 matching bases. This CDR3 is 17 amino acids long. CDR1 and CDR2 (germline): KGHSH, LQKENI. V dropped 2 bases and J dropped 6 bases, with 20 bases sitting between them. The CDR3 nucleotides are TGTGCCAGCTCACCAGGAAGTAACAGGGTTCTTCTCAATGAGCAGTTCTTC. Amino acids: CASSPGSNRVLLNEQFF.

CDR3 coding DNA: TGTGCCAGCAGTCTCCCCCCAGCGGGTGAGCAGTTCTTC. Translated, it gives CASSLPPAGEQFF. The chain joins TRBV28 to TRBJ2-1; possibly TRBD2 for D (6 bases). Germline-derived CDR1 and CDR2 are MDHEN and SYDVKM. The length of the CDR3 is 13 residues. With 5 bases removed from V and 9 bases from J, the gap between germline ends came to 14 bases.

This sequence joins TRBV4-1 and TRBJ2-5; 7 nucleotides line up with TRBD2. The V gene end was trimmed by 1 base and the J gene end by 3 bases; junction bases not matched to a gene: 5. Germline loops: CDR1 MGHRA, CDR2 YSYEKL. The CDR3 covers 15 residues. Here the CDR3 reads CASSQGFREEETQYF. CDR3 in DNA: TGCGCCAGCAGCCAAGGGTTTCGGGAGGAAGAGACCCAGTACTTC.

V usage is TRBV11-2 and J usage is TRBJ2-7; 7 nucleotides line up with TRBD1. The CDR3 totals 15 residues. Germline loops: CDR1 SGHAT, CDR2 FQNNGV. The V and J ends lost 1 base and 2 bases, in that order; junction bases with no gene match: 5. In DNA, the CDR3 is TGTGCCAGCAGCTTAGGGGACAGTCCTGCCTACGAGCAGTACTTC. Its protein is CASSLGDSPAYEQYF. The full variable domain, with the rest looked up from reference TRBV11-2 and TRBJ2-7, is EAGVAQSPRYKIIEKRQSVAFWCNPISGHATLYWYQQILGQGPKLLIQFQNNGVVDDSQLPKDRFSAERLKGVDSTLKIQPAKLEDSAVYLCASSLGDSPAYEQYFGPGTRLTVT.

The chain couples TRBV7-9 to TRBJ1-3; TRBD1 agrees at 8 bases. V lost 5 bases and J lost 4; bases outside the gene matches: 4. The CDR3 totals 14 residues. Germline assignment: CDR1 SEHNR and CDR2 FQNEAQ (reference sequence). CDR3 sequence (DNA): TGTGCCAGCAGCCCGACAGGGGACGGAAACACCATATATTTT. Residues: CASSPTGDGNTIYF.

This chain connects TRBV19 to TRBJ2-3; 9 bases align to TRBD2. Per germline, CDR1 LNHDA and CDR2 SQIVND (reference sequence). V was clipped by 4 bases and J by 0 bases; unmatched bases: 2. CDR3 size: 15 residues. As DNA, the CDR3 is TGTGCCAGTAGTAAGGGACTAGCCAGCACAGATACGCAGTATTTT. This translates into CASSKGLASTDTQYF.

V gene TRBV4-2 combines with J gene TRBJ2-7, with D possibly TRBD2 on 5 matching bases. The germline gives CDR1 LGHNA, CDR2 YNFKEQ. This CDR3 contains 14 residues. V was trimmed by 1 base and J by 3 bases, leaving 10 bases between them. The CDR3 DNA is TGTGCCAGCAGCCAAGTTCCGGAGGACTACGAGCAGTACTTC. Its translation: CASSQVPEDYEQYF.

CDR3 sequence (DNA): TGTGCCAGCAGCCCGAGGGGGCTGGGAGATACGCAGTATTTT. Its translation is CASSPRGLGDTQYF. The rearrangement links TRBV5-4 to TRBJ2-3; 7 nucleotides line up with TRBD1. Losses at the gene ends were 4 bases for V and 5 bases for J; bases not matched to a gene: 7. The CDR3 loop spans 14 amino acids. Germline CDR1 and CDR2: SGHNT and YYREEE (reference sequence).

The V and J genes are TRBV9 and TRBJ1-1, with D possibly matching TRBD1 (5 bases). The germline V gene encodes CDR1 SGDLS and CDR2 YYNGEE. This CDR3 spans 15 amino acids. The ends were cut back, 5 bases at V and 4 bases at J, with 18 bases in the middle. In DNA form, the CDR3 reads TGTGCCAGCAGTCTAATATCGGGGGAGGGCACTGAAGCTTTCTTT. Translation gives CASSLISGEGTEAFF.

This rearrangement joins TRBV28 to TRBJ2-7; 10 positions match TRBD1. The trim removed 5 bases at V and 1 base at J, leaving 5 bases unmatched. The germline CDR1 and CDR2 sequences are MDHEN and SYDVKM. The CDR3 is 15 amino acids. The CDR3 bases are TGTGCCAGCAGTCTCTGGGGACAGGGGTCCTACGAGCAGTACTTC. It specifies CASSLWGQGSYEQYF. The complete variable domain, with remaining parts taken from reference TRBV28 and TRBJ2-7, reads DVKVTQSSRYLVKRTGEKVFLECVQDMDHENMFWYRQDPGLGLRLIYFSYDVKMKEKGDIPEGYSVSREKKERFSLILESASTNQTSMYLCASSLWGQGSYEQYFGPGTRLTVT.

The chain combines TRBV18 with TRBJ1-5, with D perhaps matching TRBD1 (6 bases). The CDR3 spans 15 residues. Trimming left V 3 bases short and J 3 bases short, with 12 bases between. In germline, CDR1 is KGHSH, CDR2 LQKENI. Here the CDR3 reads CASSPSGTNNQPQHF. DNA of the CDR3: TGTGCCAGCTCACCCTCCGGGACAAACAATCAGCCCCAGCATTTT.

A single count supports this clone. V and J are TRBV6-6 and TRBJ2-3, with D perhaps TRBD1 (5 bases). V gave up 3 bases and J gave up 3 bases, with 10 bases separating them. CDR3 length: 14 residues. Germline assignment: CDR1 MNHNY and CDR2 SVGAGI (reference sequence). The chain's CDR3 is CASSYSQGTDTQYF. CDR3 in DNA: TGTGCCAGCAGTTATAGCCAGGGAACAGATACGCAGTATTTT.

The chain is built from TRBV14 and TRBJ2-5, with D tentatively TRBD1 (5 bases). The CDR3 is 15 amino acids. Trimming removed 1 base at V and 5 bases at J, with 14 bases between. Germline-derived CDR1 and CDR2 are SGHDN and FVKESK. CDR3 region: CASSQGGQGWETQYF. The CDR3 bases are TGTGCCAGCAGCCAAGGTGGTCAGGGTTGGGAGACCCAGTACTTC.

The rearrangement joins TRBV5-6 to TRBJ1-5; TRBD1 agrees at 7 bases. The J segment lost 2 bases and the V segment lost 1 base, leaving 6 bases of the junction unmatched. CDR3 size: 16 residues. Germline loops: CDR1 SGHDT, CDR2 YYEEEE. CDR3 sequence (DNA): TGTGCCAGCAGCTTGCCCGACAGGGAGGGCAATCAGCCCCAGCATTTT. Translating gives CASSLPDREGNQPQHF.

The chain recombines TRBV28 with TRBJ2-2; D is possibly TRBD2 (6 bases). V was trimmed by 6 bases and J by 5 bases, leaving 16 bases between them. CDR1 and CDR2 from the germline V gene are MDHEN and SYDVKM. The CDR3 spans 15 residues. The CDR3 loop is CASRWDQGGTGELFF. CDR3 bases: TGTGCCAGCAGGTGGGACCAGGGAGGTACCGGGGAGCTGTTTTTT.